These T cell receptor beta chains were read from a single sample in a study of blood T cell repertoires in COVID-19. Using immunoSEQ multiplex PCR, the repertoire was profiled, and TCRdb retains in-frame clones only, with some absent. The sample includes about 86,000 clones, around four fifths seen only once; the top ten take around 3.3%. Sequenced input: peripheral blood. The receptor source for this set is a man aged 45-65 years with acute or convalescent COVID-19. The CDR3 runs from the conserved cysteine through the conserved F or W. Each record gives: V gene, clone size, J gene, D gene, CDR3 protein, CDR3 DNA. D genes are given only for firm matches. Size is omitted from some rows. Given values are once, few, many or a class for expanded clones.

v_call: TRBV7-2; clone_size: -; j_call: TRBJ2-5; d_call: -; cdr3_aa: CASSQTRGGKETQYF; cdr3_nt: TGTGCCAGCAGCCAAACAAGGGGTGGAAAAGAGACCCAGTACTTC
v_call: TRBV19; clone_size: -; j_call: TRBJ2-1; d_call: -; cdr3_aa: CASSHRGGNEQFF; cdr3_nt: TGTGCCAGTAGTCACAGGGGAGGCAATGAGCAGTTCTTC
v_call: TRBV18; clone_size: -; j_call: TRBJ2-1; d_call: TRBD2; cdr3_aa: CASSAAGLASDEQFF; cdr3_nt: TGTGCCAGCTCAGCAGCCGGACTAGCCTCCGATGAGCAGTTCTTC
v_call: TRBV2; clone_size: -; j_call: TRBJ2-2; d_call: -; cdr3_aa: CASSHSAGELFF; cdr3_nt: TGTGCCAGCAGTCATAGCGCCGGGGAGCTGTTTTTT
v_call: TRBV19; clone_size: -; j_call: TRBJ1-5; d_call: TRBD1; cdr3_aa: CASIDRGGNQPQHF; cdr3_nt: TGTGCCAGTATAGACAGGGGGGGAAATCAGCCCCAGCATTTT
v_call: TRBV6-5; clone_size: -; j_call: TRBJ1-5; d_call: TRBD1; cdr3_aa: CASRSDRVNQPQHF; cdr3_nt: TGTGCCAGCAGATCCGACAGGGTCAATCAGCCCCAGCATTTT
v_call: TRBV7-9; clone_size: -; j_call: TRBJ1-2; d_call: TRBD1; cdr3_aa: CASSSDRDYGYTF; cdr3_nt: TGTGCCAGCAGCTCAGACAGGGACTATGGCTACACCTTC
v_call: TRBV28; clone_size: -; j_call: TRBJ2-7; d_call: TRBD2; cdr3_aa: CASSYGLAGAYEQYF; cdr3_nt: TGTGCCAGCAGTTATGGACTAGCGGGAGCTTACGAGCAGTACTTC
v_call: TRBV19; clone_size: -; j_call: TRBJ2-3; d_call: TRBD1; cdr3_aa: CASLDRGSGDTQYF; cdr3_nt: TGTGCCAGCCTAGACAGGGGGAGCGGTGATACGCAGTATTTT
v_call: TRBV19; clone_size: -; j_call: TRBJ2-5; d_call: TRBD2; cdr3_aa: CASGETSGETQYF; cdr3_nt: TGTGCCAGCGGAGAAACTAGCGGAGAGACCCAGTACTTC
v_call: TRBV7-9; clone_size: -; j_call: TRBJ2-1; d_call: TRBD2; cdr3_aa: CASRTSGGNNEQFF; cdr3_nt: TGTGCCAGCAGGACTAGCGGGGGGAACAATGAGCAGTTCTTC
v_call: TRBV15; clone_size: few; j_call: TRBJ1-5; d_call: -; cdr3_aa: CATSGGTTSNQPQHF; cdr3_nt: TGTGCCACCAGCGGAGGGACTACCAGCAATCAGCCCCAGCATTTT
v_call: TRBV30; clone_size: -; j_call: TRBJ2-5; d_call: -; cdr3_aa: CAWSVRGTQYF; cdr3_nt: TGTGCCTGGAGTGTCCGGGGGACCCAGTACTTC
v_call: TRBV27; clone_size: few; j_call: TRBJ2-2; d_call: -; cdr3_aa: CASAGQYTTGELFF; cdr3_nt: TGTGCCAGCGCAGGACAATATACCACCGGGGAGCTGTTTTTT
v_call: TRBV4-3; clone_size: -; j_call: TRBJ1-1; d_call: -; cdr3_aa: CASSQDSLTEAFF; cdr3_nt: TGCGCCAGCAGCCAAGATTCACTCACTGAAGCTTTCTTT
v_call: TRBV11-2; clone_size: -; j_call: TRBJ1-4; d_call: -; cdr3_aa: CASSLVSGIRAEKLFF; cdr3_nt: TGTGCCAGCAGCTTAGTATCAGGGATCCGAGCTGAAAAACTGTTTTTT
v_call: TRBV5-6; clone_size: -; j_call: TRBJ1-3; d_call: -; cdr3_aa: CASSLTGSSGNTIYF; cdr3_nt: TGTGCCAGCAGCTTGACAGGCAGCTCTGGAAACACCATATATTTT
v_call: TRBV3-1/TRBV3-2; clone_size: -; j_call: TRBJ2-1; d_call: -; cdr3_aa: CASSQDSRGEQFF; cdr3_nt: TGTGCCAGCAGCCAAGATAGCCGGGGTGAGCAGTTCTTC
v_call: TRBV2; clone_size: -; j_call: TRBJ1-4; d_call: -; cdr3_aa: CASPQGSNEKLFF; cdr3_nt: TGTGCCAGCCCACAGGGTTCTAATGAAAAACTGTTTTTT
v_call: TRBV5-4; clone_size: -; j_call: TRBJ2-1; d_call: -; cdr3_aa: CASSFSGTHNEQFF; cdr3_nt: TGTGCCAGCAGCTTCTCAGGGACTCACAATGAGCAGTTCTTC
v_call: TRBV4-3; clone_size: -; j_call: TRBJ1-3; d_call: -; cdr3_aa: CASSQNADWGNTIYF; cdr3_nt: TGCGCCAGCAGCCAGAACGCGGACTGGGGAAACACCATATATTTT
v_call: TRBV5-1; clone_size: -; j_call: TRBJ2-3; d_call: -; cdr3_aa: CASSLAGSDTQYF; cdr3_nt: TGCGCCAGCAGCTTGGCCGGGTCAGATACGCAGTATTTT
v_call: TRBV19; clone_size: -; j_call: TRBJ2-2; d_call: TRBD2; cdr3_aa: CASTVWEGGTGELFF; cdr3_nt: TGTGCCAGTACGGTTTGGGAGGGTGGCACCGGGGAGCTGTTTTTT
v_call: TRBV29-1; clone_size: once; j_call: TRBJ1-1; d_call: TRBD1; cdr3_aa: CSLTRQGYGTEAFF; cdr3_nt: TGCAGCCTAACTAGACAGGGGTATGGAACTGAAGCTTTCTTT
v_call: TRBV30; clone_size: -; j_call: TRBJ2-1; d_call: TRBD2; cdr3_aa: CAWSTTSGNEQFF; cdr3_nt: TGTGCCTGGAGTACAACTAGCGGCAATGAGCAGTTCTTC
v_call: TRBV2; clone_size: few; j_call: TRBJ1-5; d_call: -; cdr3_aa: CASSEPRTFQPQHF; cdr3_nt: TGTGCCAGCAGTGAACCCCGGACTTTTCAGCCCCAGCATTTT
v_call: TRBV11-1; clone_size: -; j_call: TRBJ1-6; d_call: -; cdr3_aa: CASSSDAQSPLHF; cdr3_nt: TGTGCCAGCAGCTCCGATGCTCAGTCACCCCTCCACTTT
v_call: TRBV11-3; clone_size: -; j_call: TRBJ2-5; d_call: -; cdr3_aa: CASSFSTEETQYF; cdr3_nt: TGTGCCAGCAGCTTTTCGACAGAAGAGACCCAGTACTTC
v_call: TRBV5-1; clone_size: -; j_call: TRBJ1-2; d_call: -; cdr3_aa: CASSRDMNYGYTF; cdr3_nt: TGCGCCAGCAGCCGGGACATGAACTATGGCTACACCTTC
v_call: TRBV2; clone_size: -; j_call: TRBJ2-2; d_call: -; cdr3_aa: CASSFDSLTGELFF; cdr3_nt: TGTGCCAGCAGTTTCGACAGCCTCACCGGGGAGCTGTTTTTT
v_call: TRBV11-2; clone_size: -; j_call: TRBJ2-5; d_call: -; cdr3_aa: CASSLEGRGRETQYF; cdr3_nt: TGTGCCAGCAGCTTAGAGGGCAGGGGAAGAGAGACCCAGTACTTC
v_call: TRBV2; clone_size: -; j_call: TRBJ1-6; d_call: TRBD1; cdr3_aa: CASSASHQTGGRDSPLHF; cdr3_nt: TGTGCCAGCAGCGCATCCCACCAAACAGGGGGCCGAGATTCACCCCTCCACTTT
v_call: TRBV18; clone_size: -; j_call: TRBJ1-5; d_call: -; cdr3_aa: CASSPGGPSNQPQHF; cdr3_nt: TGTGCCAGCTCACCGGGGGGACCTAGCAATCAGCCCCAGCATTTT
v_call: TRBV7-8; clone_size: -; j_call: TRBJ2-5; d_call: -; cdr3_aa: CASSLMLQEETQYF; cdr3_nt: TGTGCCAGCAGCTTAATGTTGCAGGAAGAGACCCAGTACTTC
v_call: TRBV30; clone_size: -; j_call: TRBJ1-4; d_call: -; cdr3_aa: CAWSVGAALSTNEKLFF; cdr3_nt: TGTGCCTGGAGTGTAGGGGCCGCCCTTTCAACTAATGAAAAACTGTTTTTT
v_call: TRBV24-1; clone_size: -; j_call: TRBJ2-7; d_call: TRBD2; cdr3_aa: CASGTSDSYEQYF; cdr3_nt: TGTGCCAGCGGGACTAGCGATTCCTACGAGCAGTACTTC
v_call: TRBV25-1; clone_size: -; j_call: TRBJ1-1; d_call: TRBD1; cdr3_aa: CASSEAGTGNTEAFF; cdr3_nt: TGTGCCAGCAGTGAGGCCGGGACAGGGAACACTGAAGCTTTCTTT
v_call: TRBV2; clone_size: -; j_call: TRBJ1-2; d_call: -; cdr3_aa: CASSEAQVTSYTF; cdr3_nt: TGTGCCAGCAGTGAAGCACAGGTTACCAGCTACACCTTC
v_call: TRBV28; clone_size: few; j_call: TRBJ2-3; d_call: TRBD2; cdr3_aa: CASSKTSAAAQYF; cdr3_nt: TGTGCCAGCAGTAAAACTAGCGCCGCGGCGCAGTATTTT
v_call: TRBV5-8; clone_size: -; j_call: TRBJ2-5; d_call: TRBD1; cdr3_aa: CASSRQGPGETQYF; cdr3_nt: TGTGCCAGCAGCCGACAGGGCCCGGGGGAGACCCAGTACTTC
v_call: TRBV6-1; clone_size: -; j_call: TRBJ1-2; d_call: TRBD1; cdr3_aa: CASSEAAAGGYGYTF; cdr3_nt: TGTGCCAGCAGTGAAGCTGCAGCAGGGGGCTATGGCTACACCTTC
v_call: TRBV7-9; clone_size: -; j_call: TRBJ1-5; d_call: -; cdr3_aa: CASSPGHLSNQPQHF; cdr3_nt: TGTGCCAGCAGCCCGGGACACCTTAGCAATCAGCCCCAGCATTTT
v_call: TRBV5-1; clone_size: -; j_call: TRBJ1-3; d_call: TRBD1; cdr3_aa: CASSPGTGGRIGNTIYF; cdr3_nt: TGCGCCAGCAGCCCCGGGACAGGGGGTCGAATCGGAAACACCATATATTTT
v_call: TRBV29-1; clone_size: many; j_call: TRBJ1-2; d_call: TRBD1; cdr3_aa: CSVEGGTGTGYTF; cdr3_nt: TGCAGCGTTGAAGGCGGGACAGGGACTGGCTACACCTTC
v_call: TRBV21-1; clone_size: -; j_call: TRBJ2-5; d_call: -; cdr3_aa: CASSNLRGRETQYF; cdr3_nt: TGTGCCAGCAGCAACCTCAGGGGTAGGGAGACCCAGTACTTC
v_call: TRBV7-9; clone_size: -; j_call: TRBJ1-5; d_call: -; cdr3_aa: CASSSGGAQHF; cdr3_nt: TGTGCCAGCAGCTCCGGGGGGGCCCAGCATTTT
v_call: TRBV7-8; clone_size: -; j_call: TRBJ1-2; d_call: -; cdr3_aa: CASSPQRQVNYGYTF; cdr3_nt: TGTGCCAGCAGCCCCCAGAGACAGGTTAACTATGGCTACACCTTC
v_call: TRBV28; clone_size: -; j_call: TRBJ2-4; d_call: TRBD2; cdr3_aa: CASSPTPLAGGNIQYF; cdr3_nt: TGTGCCAGCAGTCCCACCCCCCTAGCGGGAGGAAACATTCAGTACTTC